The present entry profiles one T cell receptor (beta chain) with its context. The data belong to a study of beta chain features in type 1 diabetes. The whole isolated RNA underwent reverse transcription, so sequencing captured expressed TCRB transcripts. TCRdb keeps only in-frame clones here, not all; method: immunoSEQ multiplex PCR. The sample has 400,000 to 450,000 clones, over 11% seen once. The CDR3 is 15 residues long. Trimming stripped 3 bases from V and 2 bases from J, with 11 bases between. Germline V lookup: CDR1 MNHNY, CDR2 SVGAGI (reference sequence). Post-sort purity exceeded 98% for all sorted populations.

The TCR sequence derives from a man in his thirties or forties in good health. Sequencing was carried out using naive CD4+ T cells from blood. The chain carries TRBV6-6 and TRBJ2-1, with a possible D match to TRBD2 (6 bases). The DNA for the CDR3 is TGTGCCAGCAGTTATCGGGACTCAACCTACAATGAGCAGTTCTTC. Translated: CASSYRDSTYNEQFF.